This T cell receptor beta chain was sequenced in a study of somatic mutations in cytotoxic T cells in rheumatoid arthritis. Method: immunoSEQ multiplex PCR; TCRdb's copy keeps in-frame clones and lacks some. The table has under 15,000 clones, approximately 80% seen once. Healthy controls were blood donors with median age approximately 56 years (range roughly 20-75) and around 57% female. Purity of the CD4+ and CD8+ cells, isolated by positive magnetic bead selection, was checked by flow cytometry. This CDR3 is 15 amino acids long. Germline CDR1 and CDR2: MNHEY and SMNVEV (reference sequence). Losses at the gene ends were 4 bases for V and 3 bases for J; bases not matched to a gene: 7.

The rearrangement links TRBV27 to TRBJ1-1, with TRBD1 matching 8 bases. Material for sequencing was CD8+ T cells sorted from blood. The clonotype was recovered from a middle-aged man in good health. CDR3 residues: CASSSIQQGDTEAFF. CDR3 bases: TGTGCCAGCAGTTCTATTCAACAGGGGGACACTGAAGCTTTCTTT.